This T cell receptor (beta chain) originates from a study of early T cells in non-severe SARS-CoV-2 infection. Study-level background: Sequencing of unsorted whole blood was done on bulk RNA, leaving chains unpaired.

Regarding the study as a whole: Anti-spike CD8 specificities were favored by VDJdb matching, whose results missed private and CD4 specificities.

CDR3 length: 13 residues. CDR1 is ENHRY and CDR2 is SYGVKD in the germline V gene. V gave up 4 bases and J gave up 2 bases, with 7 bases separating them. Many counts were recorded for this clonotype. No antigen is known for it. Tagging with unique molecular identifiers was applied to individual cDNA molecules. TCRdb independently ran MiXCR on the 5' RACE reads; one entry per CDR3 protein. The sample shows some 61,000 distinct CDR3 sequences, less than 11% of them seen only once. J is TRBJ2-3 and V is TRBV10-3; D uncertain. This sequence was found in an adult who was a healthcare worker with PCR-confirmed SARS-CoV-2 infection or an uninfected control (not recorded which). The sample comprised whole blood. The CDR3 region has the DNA TGTGCCATCAGTGCTGGAAACACAGATACGCAGTATTTT. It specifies CAISAGNTDTQYF.